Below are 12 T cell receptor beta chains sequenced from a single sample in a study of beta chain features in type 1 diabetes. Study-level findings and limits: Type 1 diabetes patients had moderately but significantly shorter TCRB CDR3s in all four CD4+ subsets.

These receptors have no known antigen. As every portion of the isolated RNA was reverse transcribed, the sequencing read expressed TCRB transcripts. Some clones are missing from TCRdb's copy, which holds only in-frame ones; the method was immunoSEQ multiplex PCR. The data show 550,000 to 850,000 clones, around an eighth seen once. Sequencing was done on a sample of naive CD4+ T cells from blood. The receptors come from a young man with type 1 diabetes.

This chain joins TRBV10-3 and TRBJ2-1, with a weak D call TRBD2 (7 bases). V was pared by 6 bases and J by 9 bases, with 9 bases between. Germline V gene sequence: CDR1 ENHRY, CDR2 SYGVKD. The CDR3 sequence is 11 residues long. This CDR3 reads CAIRGGAEQFF. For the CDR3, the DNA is TGTGCCATCAGAGGGGGGGCTGAGCAGTTCTTC.

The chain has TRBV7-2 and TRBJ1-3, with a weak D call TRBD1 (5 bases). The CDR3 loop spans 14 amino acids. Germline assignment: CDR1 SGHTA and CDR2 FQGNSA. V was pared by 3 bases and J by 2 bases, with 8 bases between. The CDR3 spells CASSFGGTGNTIYF. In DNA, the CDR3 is TGTGCCAGCAGCTTTGGGGGAACTGGAAACACCATATATTTT.

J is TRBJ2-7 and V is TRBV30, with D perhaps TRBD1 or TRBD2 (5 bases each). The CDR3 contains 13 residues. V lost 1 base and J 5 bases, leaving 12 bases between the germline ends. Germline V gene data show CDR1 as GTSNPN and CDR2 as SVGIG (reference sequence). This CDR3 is CAWSGQGAHEQYF. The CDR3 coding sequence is TGTGCCTGGAGTGGCCAGGGAGCCCACGAGCAGTACTTC. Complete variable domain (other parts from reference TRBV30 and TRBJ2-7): SQTIHQWPATLVQPVGSPLSLECTVEGTSNPNLYWYRQAAGRGLQLLFYSVGIGQISSEVPQNLSASRPQDRQFILSSKKLLLSDSGFYLCAWSGQGAHEQYFGPGTRLTVT.

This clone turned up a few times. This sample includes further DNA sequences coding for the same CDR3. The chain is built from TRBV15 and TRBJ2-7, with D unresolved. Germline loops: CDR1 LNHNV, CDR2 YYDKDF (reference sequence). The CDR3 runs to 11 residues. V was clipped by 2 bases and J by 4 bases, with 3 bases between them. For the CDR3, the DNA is TGTGCCACCAGCAGAAATTACGAGCAGTACTTC. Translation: CATSRNYEQYF.

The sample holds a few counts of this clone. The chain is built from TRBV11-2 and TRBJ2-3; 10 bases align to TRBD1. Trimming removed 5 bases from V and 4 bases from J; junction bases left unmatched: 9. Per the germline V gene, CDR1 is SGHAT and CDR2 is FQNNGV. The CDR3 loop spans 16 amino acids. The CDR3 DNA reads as TGTGCCAGCAGCACGCCTCCGGGACAGGGGCCAGATACGCAGTATTTT. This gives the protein CASSTPPGQGPDTQYF.

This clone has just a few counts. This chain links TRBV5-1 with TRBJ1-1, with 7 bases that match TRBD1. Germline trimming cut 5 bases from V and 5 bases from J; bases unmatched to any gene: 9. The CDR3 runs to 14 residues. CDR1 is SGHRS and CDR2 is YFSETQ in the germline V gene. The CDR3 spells CASRETGVETEAFF. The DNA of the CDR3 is TGCGCCAGCAGGGAAACAGGGGTCGAGACTGAAGCTTTCTTT.

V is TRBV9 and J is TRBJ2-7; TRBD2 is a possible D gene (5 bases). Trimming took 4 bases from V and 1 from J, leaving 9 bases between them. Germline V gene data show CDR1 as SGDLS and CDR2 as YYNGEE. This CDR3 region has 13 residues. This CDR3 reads CASSPGLSYEQYF. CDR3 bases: TGTGCCAGCAGCCCCGGACTTTCCTACGAGCAGTACTTC.

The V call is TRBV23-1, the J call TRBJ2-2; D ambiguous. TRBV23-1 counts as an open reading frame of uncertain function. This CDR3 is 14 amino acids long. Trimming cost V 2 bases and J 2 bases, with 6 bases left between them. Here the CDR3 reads CASSQSPNTGELFF. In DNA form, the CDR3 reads TGCGCCAGCAGTCAAAGTCCTAACACCGGGGAGCTGTTTTTT.

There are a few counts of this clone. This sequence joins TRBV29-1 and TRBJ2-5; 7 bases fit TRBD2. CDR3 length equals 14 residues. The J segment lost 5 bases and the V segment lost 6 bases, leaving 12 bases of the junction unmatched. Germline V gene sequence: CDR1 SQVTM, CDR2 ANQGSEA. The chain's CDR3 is CSVGQVWGGETQYF. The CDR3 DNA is TGCAGCGTCGGGCAGGTTTGGGGGGGTGAGACCCAGTACTTC.

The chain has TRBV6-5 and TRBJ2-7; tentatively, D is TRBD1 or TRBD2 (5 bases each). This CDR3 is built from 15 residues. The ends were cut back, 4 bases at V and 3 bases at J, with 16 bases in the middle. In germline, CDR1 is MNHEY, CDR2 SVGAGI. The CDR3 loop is CASSSLGRNFYEQYF. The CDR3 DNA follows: TGTGCCAGCAGTTCGCTGGGACGCAACTTCTACGAGCAGTACTTC.

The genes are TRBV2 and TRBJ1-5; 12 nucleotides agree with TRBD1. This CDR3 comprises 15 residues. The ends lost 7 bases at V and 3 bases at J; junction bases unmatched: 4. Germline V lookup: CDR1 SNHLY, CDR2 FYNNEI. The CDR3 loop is CASTGTGGNNQPQHF. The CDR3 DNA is TGTGCCAGCACCGGGACAGGGGGCAACAATCAGCCCCAGCATTTT.

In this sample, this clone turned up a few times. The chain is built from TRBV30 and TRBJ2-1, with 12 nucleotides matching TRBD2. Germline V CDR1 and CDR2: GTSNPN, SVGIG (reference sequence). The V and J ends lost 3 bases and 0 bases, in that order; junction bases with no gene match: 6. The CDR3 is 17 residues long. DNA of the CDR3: TGTGCCTGGAGCGGGACTAGCGGGCCAAGCTCCTACAATGAGCAGTTCTTC. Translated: CAWSGTSGPSSYNEQFF.